This paragraph reports one T cell receptor (beta chain). Its target is unknown. Here immunoSEQ multiplex PCR was the method, and the copy in TCRdb shows in-frame clones only, minus some. The sample has fewer than 40,000 clones; 75% to 95% are singletons. This sample is part of a study of regulatory dendritic cells for organ transplantation. The CDR3 covers 13 residues. Between the trimmed V and J ends, which lost 3 bases and 8 bases, there was a span of 11 bases. Per the germline V gene, CDR1 is ENHRY and CDR2 is SYGVKD. Study-wide findings and caveats: Considerable individual heterogeneity was seen in alloreactive memory CD8+ T cells. Memory T cells were less diverse than naive, with memory CD8+ most oligoclonal.

The chain couples TRBV10-3 to TRBJ1-3, with D uncertain. The TCR was taken from a human donor in good health. Sequenced: naive CD8+ T cells from blood. The sample's subset: CD45RA+ naive T cells. The CDR3 nucleotides read TGTGCCATCAGTGAAGGGAACGGGCACACCATATATTTT. It is translated as CAISEGNGHTIYF.